The 5 T cell receptor beta chains below were found in one sample sequenced in a study of early T cells in non-severe SARS-CoV-2 infection. MiXCR, run by TCRdb on the 5' RACE reads, gives a single entry per CDR3 protein. This table holds tens of thousands of distinct CDR3 sequences, 5.6% found once. The sequenced sample was whole blood. These receptors were obtained from an adult who was a healthcare worker with PCR-confirmed SARS-CoV-2 infection or an uninfected control (not recorded which).

This clonotype has just a few counts. The rearrangement joins TRBV18 to TRBJ2-7; 10 bases are shared with TRBD2. Germline V lookup: CDR1 KGHSH, CDR2 LQKENI. V was pared by 3 bases and J by 8 bases, with 10 bases of the junction left unmatched. The CDR3 spans 15 residues. The CDR3 bases are TGTGCCAGCTCACCTACCGGACTAGCGGAAACCAAGCAGTACTTC. Translated, it gives CASSPTGLAETKQYF.

The table lists this clonotype with many counts. This sequence joins TRBV19 and TRBJ1-2, with D possibly matching TRBD1 (5 bases). Trimming removed 6 bases at V and 5 bases at J, with 13 bases between. This CDR3 comprises 13 residues. The germline CDR1 and CDR2 sequences are LNHDA and SQIVND (reference sequence). CDR3 protein: CASSPGSGYGYTF. The CDR3 coding sequence is TGTGCCAGTAGCCCAGGGTCTGGGTATGGCTACACCTTC.

The chain carries TRBV9 and TRBJ1-3; D perhaps matches TRBD1 (5 bases). The V end lost 0 bases, the J end lost 7 bases, and 17 bases lay between the germline ends. This CDR3 has 16 residues. Germline V lookup: CDR1 SGDLS, CDR2 YYNGEE. The CDR3 DNA follows: TGTGCCAGCAGCGTAGTAGCAGGGCCCGTGATGAACACCATATATTTT. It is translated as CASSVVAGPVMNTIYF.

This clonotype showed up many times. This chain uses TRBV6-2 or TRBV6-3 with TRBJ1-1; D is undetermined. The CDR3 consists of 16 residues. Trimming stripped 5 bases from V and 2 bases from J, with 18 bases between. Germline-derived CDR1 and CDR2 are MNHEY and SVGEGT. CDR3 DNA: TGTGCCAGCAGTGCCGGATTGGGCAGCCCTAACACTGAAGCTTTCTTT. Its translation: CASSAGLGSPNTEAFF.

This clonotype was counted ten times or more. V gene TRBV6-1 combines with J gene TRBJ1-1, with 7 bases matching TRBD1. The CDR3 loop spans 15 amino acids. Germline CDR1 and CDR2: MNHNS and SASEGT. Germline trimming cut 6 bases from V and 3 bases from J; bases unmatched to any gene: 10. This chain's CDR3 is CASRYLDRPDTEAFF. The CDR3 bases are TGTGCCAGCAGATACCTGGACAGGCCGGACACTGAAGCTTTCTTT.